This T cell receptor (beta chain) was profiled in a study of shared clonotypes between healthy human individuals. General study findings and limits: Among donors, the sharing of clonotypes was expected to be influenced by sequencing depth. Larger estimated richness was generally seen in naive subsets than in memory subsets.

Original data processing: ImmunoSEQ output lacked quality scores and full-length reads, limiting matched filtering. Method: immunoSEQ multiplex PCR; TCRdb's copy keeps in-frame clones and lacks some. That table supplies the V and J calls and clone size; D and trimming were determined from the DNA. The profile shows 2 million to 2.5 million clones, 90% to 96% of them singletons. The donors were adults (healthy and HIV-negative) with no recent acute infections or vaccinations. Worth noting for this clone: The target antigen is unknown.

The source is a man between 18 and 29 years old in good health. The specimen sequenced was naive CD4+ T cells sorted from blood. The subset was: CD45RA+ positively selected.

As DNA, the CDR3 is TGCGCCAGCAGTGAGCGGGCTTTTTGGGCCACAGATACGCAGTATTTT. This encodes CASSERAFWATDTQYF. The genes are TRBV10-1 and TRBJ2-3; D is undetermined. The CDR3 runs 16 residues. CDR1 is WNHNN and CDR2 is SYGVQD in the germline V gene (reference sequence). Trimming removed 2 bases from V and 2 bases from J, with 14 bases in between.